This passage covers 9 T cell receptor beta chains from one sample sequenced in a study of cytomegalovirus exposure and HLA in healthy donors. This PCR relied on a set of 60 Vbeta primers and 13 Jbeta primers. Assay used: immunoSEQ multiplex PCR; TCRdb lists only in-frame clones, some missing. The data show 95,000 to 150,000 clones, with about 79% seen just once and about 2% held by the top ten. The sample taken for sequencing was PBMCs. These receptors all stem from a man in his fifties in good health and CMV-seronegative.

The V gene is TRBV5-1, the J gene TRBJ1-2, with D perhaps matching TRBD1 (6 bases). The length of the CDR3 is 14 residues. Germline assignment: CDR1 SGHRS and CDR2 YFSETQ. V lost 2 bases to trimming and J lost 8 bases, with 16 bases between them. CDR3 bases: TGCGCCAGCAGCTTTACAGGGTTAGAGTTCGGCTACACCTTC. Protein product: CASSFTGLEFGYTF. Full variable domain (rest looked up from reference TRBV5-1 and TRBJ1-2): KAGVTQTPRYLIKTRGQQVTLSCSPISGHRSVSWYQQTPGQGLQFLFEYFSETQRNKGNFPGRFSGRQFSNSRSEMNVSTLELGDSALYLCASSFTGLEFGYTFGSGTRLTVV.

With respect to this clone: At one end the junction does not follow the germline gene, possibly because of a read error. V is TRBV7-9 and J is TRBJ1-3, with 11 nucleotides matching TRBD1. The V gene's germline CDR1 is SEHNR and CDR2 FQNEAQ (reference sequence). The CDR3 spans 17 residues. The CDR3 DNA reads TGTGCCAGCAGCCTCGGACAGGGGGCAAGTTCTGGAAACACCACATATTTT. This translates into CASSLGQGASSGNTTYF.

The CDR3 here is CASSYSSGANYGYTF. The CDR3 nucleotides are TGTGCCAGCAGTTACTCCTCGGGGGCTAACTATGGCTACACCTTC. The chain has TRBV6-5 and TRBJ1-2, with D possibly matching TRBD1 (5 bases). V lost 0 bases and J lost 0, with 8 bases in between. Germline loops: CDR1 MNHEY, CDR2 SVGAGI. The CDR3 length is 15 residues.

A few counts support this clone. The chain recombines TRBV10-3 with TRBJ2-7, with D maybe TRBD1 (7 bases). Trimming took 4 bases from V and 3 from J, leaving 19 bases between them. CDR1 and CDR2 (germline): ENHRY, SYGVKD. The CDR3 extends over 16 amino acids. In DNA, the CDR3 is TGTGCCATCAGTGGGGGAGGACAGGAAGGGGGCTACGAGCAGTACTTC. Residues: CAISGGGQEGGYEQYF.

This clone was seen once. The rearrangement joins TRBV5-6 to TRBJ2-1, with 9 bases that match TRBD2. This CDR3 has 14 residues. CDR1 SGHDT and CDR2 YYEEEE come from the germline V gene. J was trimmed by 12 bases and V by 0 bases; bases with no gene match: 7. CDR3 bases: TGTGCCAGCAGCTTGGGGTTAGCGGGGGCCCCGCAGTTCTTC. Residues: CASSLGLAGAPQFF. The full variable domain, rest sourced from reference TRBV5-6 and TRBJ2-1, is DAGVTQSPTHLIKTRGQQVTLRCSPKSGHDTVSWYQQALGQGPQFIFQYYEEEERQRGNFPDRFSGHQFPNYSSELNVNALLLGDSALYLCASSLGLAGAPQFFGPGTRLTVL.

The rearrangement links TRBV18 to TRBJ2-3; TRBD1 matches at 11 bases. Germline lookup yields CDR1 KGHSH and CDR2 LQKENI. V shed 2 bases, J shed 2 bases, and the junction held 9 bases outside the gene matches. The CDR3 loop spans 18 amino acids. The CDR3 loop is CASSPFGGTGGDTDTQYF. Written as DNA, the CDR3 is TGTGCCAGCTCACCATTCGGAGGGACAGGGGGTGACACAGATACGCAGTATTTT.

The V and J genes are TRBV14 and TRBJ2-3, with 8 bases fitting TRBD1. Germline V gives CDR1 SGHDN, CDR2 FVKESK. The CDR3 sequence is 15 residues long. Trimming took 1 base from V and 5 from J; bases not matched to a gene: 5. CDR3 nucleotides: TGTGCCAGCAGCCAAGTCAGGGGGCGAAGAGATACGCAGTATTTT. Encoded protein: CASSQVRGRRDTQYF.

This clone was seen a few times. The J gene is TRBJ2-7, the V gene TRBV2; a possible D gene is TRBD2 (5 bases). The CDR3 loop spans 15 amino acids. V gave up 5 bases and J gave up 3 bases, with 17 bases separating them. Germline-derived CDR1 and CDR2 are SNHLY and FYNNEI. The CDR3: CASSYVGVLIYEQYF. The CDR3 coding sequence is TGTGCCAGCAGTTACGTCGGGGTGTTGATCTACGAGCAGTACTTC.

The chain couples TRBV25-1 to TRBJ2-5; D possibly corresponds to TRBD2 (6 bases). CDR3 length equals 11 residues. V lost 7 bases and J 5 bases, leaving 8 bases between the germline ends. Per the germline V gene, CDR1 is MGHDK and CDR2 is SYGVNS. Here the CDR3 reads CASIGGETQYF. The CDR3 DNA follows: TGTGCCAGCATTGGAGGGGAGACCCAGTACTTC.